Each of the 20 T cell receptor beta chains below was sequenced from the same sample in a study of blood T cell repertoires in COVID-19. Using immunoSEQ multiplex PCR, the repertoire was profiled, and TCRdb retains in-frame clones only, with some absent. Altogether some 220,000 clones are present, 70% to 90% being singletons, with the ten largest covering 3.5% to 4.5%. Sequenced: peripheral blood. All receptors derive from a man in his forties or fifties with acute or convalescent COVID-19.

This clone has just one count. The chain employs TRBV11-2 and TRBJ1-2; D possibly corresponds to TRBD1 (6 bases). CDR1 and CDR2 from the germline V gene are SGHAT and FQNNGV. There are 13 residues in the CDR3. Trimming removed 1 base from V and 8 bases from J, with 11 bases in between. This CDR3 reads CASSLAGTGGYTF. CDR3 coding DNA: TGTGCCAGCAGCTTAGCGGGAACAGGGGGCTACACCTTC.

The V and J genes are TRBV10-3 and TRBJ1-5; D call uncertain. Germline CDR1 and CDR2: ENHRY and SYGVKD. The CDR3 has 13 amino acids. V lost 8 bases, J lost 0 bases, and 8 bases lay in between. The DNA for the CDR3 is TGTGCCATCGGAGCAAATAGCAATCAGCCCCAGCATTTT. Translated, it gives CAIGANSNQPQHF.

This chain links TRBV4-1 with TRBJ2-7, with a weak D call TRBD1 (6 bases). The CDR3 covers 14 residues. V was trimmed by 5 bases and J by 4 bases, leaving 15 bases between them. The germline gives CDR1 MGHRA, CDR2 YSYEKL. CDR3 DNA: TGCGCCAGCAGCTACGGGACAAAAGATTACGAGCAGTACTTC. Amino acids: CASSYGTKDYEQYF.

The V gene is TRBV5-4, the J gene TRBJ2-1; tentatively, D is TRBD2 (5 bases). CDR3 length: 12 amino acids. V was pared by 4 bases and J by 10 bases, with 12 bases between. CDR1 and CDR2 (germline): SGHNT, YYREEE (reference sequence). CDR3 loop: CASSPGLSEQFF. For the CDR3, the DNA is TGTGCCAGCAGCCCCGGACTTTCGGAGCAGTTCTTC.

This chain links TRBV24-1 with TRBJ1-4, with a tentative D call TRBD1 (6 bases). The CDR3 consists of 14 residues. Germline-derived CDR1 and CDR2 are KGHDR and SFDVKD. Trimming took off 2 bases at V and 8 bases at J, with 11 bases between the two ends. For the CDR3, the DNA is TGTGCCACCAGTGATTCAGGGGCAGGGGAAAAACTGTTTTTT. It is translated as CATSDSGAGEKLFF.

The chain is built from TRBV18 and TRBJ2-1; D uncertain. The CDR3 is 13 residues long. V lost 0 bases, J lost 7 bases, and 7 bases lay in between. Per germline, CDR1 KGHSH and CDR2 LQKENI. The CDR3 DNA sequence: TGTGCCAGCTCACCACCCCTACAGAATGAGCAGTTCTTC. The encoded protein is CASSPPLQNEQFF.

The chain carries TRBV11-2 and TRBJ1-2, with D tentatively TRBD1 (5 bases). CDR1 is SGHAT and CDR2 is FQNNGV in the germline V gene. The CDR3 sequence is 13 residues long. Between the trimmed V and J ends, which lost 4 bases and 2 bases, there was a span of 8 bases. CDR3 residues: CASSSQGNYGYTF. CDR3 sequence (DNA): TGTGCCAGCAGCTCTCAGGGAAACTATGGCTACACCTTC.

The chain joins TRBV4-1 to TRBJ1-5; D unresolved. Trimming removed 1 base at V and 0 bases at J, with 10 bases between. From germline, CDR1 is MGHRA and CDR2 YSYEKL. The CDR3 has 16 amino acids. The CDR3 is CASSQVQISSNQPQHF. CDR3 DNA sequence: TGCGCCAGCAGCCAAGTACAGATTTCTAGCAATCAGCCCCAGCATTTT.

This clone was recorded once. This chain links TRBV18 with TRBJ2-5; possible D gene TRBD2, 6 bases. CDR1 and CDR2 (germline): KGHSH, LQKENI. Trimming left V 0 bases short and J 5 bases short, with 10 bases between. The CDR3 contains 14 residues. The CDR3 spells CASSPPRGMETQYF. The CDR3 region has the DNA TGTGCCAGCTCACCACCGCGGGGAATGGAGACCCAGTACTTC. Together with reference TRBV18 and TRBJ2-5, the CDR3 gives the full variable domain: NAGVMQNPRHLVRRRGQEARLRCSPMKGHSHVYWYRQLPEEGLKFMVYLQKENIIDESGMPKERFSAEFPKEGPSILRIQQVVRGDSAAYFCASSPPRGMETQYFGPGTRLLVL.

The CDR3 DNA is TGTGCCAGCAGTTCGGGACAGACCCACGAGCAGTACTTC. Translating it yields CASSSGQTHEQYF. The chain recombines TRBV28 with TRBJ2-7; 7 bases are a match to TRBD1. With V trimmed by 4 bases and J by 5 bases, 5 bases remained unmatched. Looked up from germline, CDR1 is MDHEN and CDR2 is SYDVKM. The CDR3 is made up of 13 amino acids.

The CDR3 DNA follows: TGTGCCAGCAGCCATCGGGAAAGAGGGCAGCCCCAGCATTTT. It encodes CASSHRERGQPQHF. The chain combines TRBV3-1 (or the pseudogene TRBV3-2) with TRBJ1-5; D is unclear. The CDR3 has 14 amino acids. Trimming took off 3 bases at V and 7 bases at J, with 13 bases between the two ends. Germline CDR1 reads LGHDT; CDR2 reads YNNKEL (reference sequence).

The gene calls are TRBV2 and TRBJ2-2, with 9 bases that match TRBD2. The CDR3 covers 15 residues. The junction had 4 bases not matched to a gene; V was cut back by 1 base and J by 7 bases. Germline V gives CDR1 SNHLY, CDR2 FYNNEI. The CDR3 reads CASSEVAGDGGELFF. The CDR3 DNA reads as TGTGCCAGCAGTGAAGTAGCGGGAGATGGCGGGGAGCTGTTTTTT.

Here the CDR3 DNA reads TGTGCCAGTAGCCCGGATCGGGGGAGGGACACCGGGGAGCTGTTTTTT. Translated: CASSPDRGRDTGELFF. The genes are TRBV19 and TRBJ2-2; 7 bases are a match to TRBD2. Germline V gene data show CDR1 as LNHDA and CDR2 as SQIVND (reference sequence). J gave up 3 bases and V 6 bases, and 10 bases lay outside the gene matches. This CDR3 is built from 16 residues.

This clone was detected only a few times. The CDR3 nucleotides read TGTGCCAGCCCCGGACGGACAGGCTACACCTTC. It encodes CASPGRTGYTF. The rearrangement uses TRBV7-9 and TRBJ1-2, with TRBD1 as a possible D gene (5 bases). Trimming removed 8 bases from V and 8 bases from J, with 12 bases in between. CDR3 length equals 11 residues. Germline-derived CDR1 and CDR2 are SEHNR and FQNEAQ (reference sequence).

This clone has just a few counts. J is TRBJ1-5 and V is TRBV6-5, with 8 bases matching TRBD1. This CDR3 has 15 amino acids. The germline V gene encodes CDR1 MNHEY and CDR2 SVGAGI. The ends lost 0 bases at V and 7 bases at J; junction bases unmatched: 5. CDR3 residues: CASSYSTGAGQPQHF. CDR3 coding DNA: TGTGCCAGCAGTTACTCGACAGGGGCAGGACAGCCCCAGCATTTT.

V and J are TRBV23-1 and TRBJ1-4; a possible D gene is TRBD1 (6 bases). TRBV23-1 is treated as an ORF (open reading frame) with a function not yet certain. The CDR3 length is 15 residues. V lost 7 bases, J lost 0 bases, and 12 bases lay in between. CDR3 sequence: CASTKKGATNEKLFF. CDR3 in DNA: TGCGCCAGCACCAAGAAGGGGGCAACTAATGAAAAACTGTTTTTT.

This chain links TRBV10-3 with TRBJ2-2, with D perhaps TRBD1 (6 bases). V was cut by 4 bases and J by 0 bases, with 15 bases left in between. Germline CDR1 and CDR2: ENHRY and SYGVKD. The length of the CDR3 is 17 residues. Here the CDR3 reads CAISGLGTPSNTGELFF. As DNA, the CDR3 is TGTGCCATCAGTGGCCTCGGGACACCCTCGAACACCGGGGAGCTGTTTTTT.

V and J are TRBV7-3 and TRBJ1-1, with D perhaps TRBD1 (5 bases). V was pared by 1 base and J by 2 bases, with 14 bases between. Germline values: CDR1 SGHTA, CDR2 FQGTGA. The CDR3 is made up of 16 amino acids. The CDR3 loop is CASSLRGRATNTEAFF. CDR3 nucleotides: TGTGCCAGCAGCTTAAGGGGGAGGGCCACTAACACTGAAGCTTTCTTT.

The chain couples TRBV19 to TRBJ1-5; no clear D. Germline CDR1 LNHDA, CDR2 SQIVND (reference sequence). V was cut by 2 bases and J by 2 bases, with 13 bases left in between. The CDR3 totals 16 residues. In DNA, the CDR3 is TGTGCCAGTAGTATACGGGTGGGTACTGGCAATCAGCCCCAGCATTTT. Amino acid sequence: CASSIRVGTGNQPQHF.

This chain links TRBV11-3 with TRBJ2-2, with TRBD2 matching over 7 bases. The CDR3 is 17 residues long. Germline CDR1 SGHNT, CDR2 YENEEA. V shed 2 bases, J shed 6 bases, and the junction held 12 bases outside the gene matches. CDR3 sequence: CASSLWLAGELPGELFF. The CDR3 coding sequence is TGTGCCAGCAGCTTATGGCTTGCGGGAGAATTACCCGGGGAGCTGTTTTTT. Complete variable domain (other parts from reference TRBV11-3 and TRBJ2-2): EAGVVQSPRYKIIEKKQPVAFWCNPISGHNTLYWYLQNLGQGPELLIRYENEEAVDDSQLPKDRFSAERLKGVDSTLKIQPAELGDSAVYLCASSLWLAGELPGELFFGEGSRLTVL.